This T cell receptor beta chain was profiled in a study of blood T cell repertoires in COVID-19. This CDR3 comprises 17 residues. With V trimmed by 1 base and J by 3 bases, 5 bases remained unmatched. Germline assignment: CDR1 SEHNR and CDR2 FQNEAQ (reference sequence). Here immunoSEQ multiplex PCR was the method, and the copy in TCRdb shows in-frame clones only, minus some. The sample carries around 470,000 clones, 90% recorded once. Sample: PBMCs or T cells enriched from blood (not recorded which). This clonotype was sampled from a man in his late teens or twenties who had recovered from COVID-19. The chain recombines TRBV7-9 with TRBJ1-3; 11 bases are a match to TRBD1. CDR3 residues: CASSLGTGGLGGNTIYF. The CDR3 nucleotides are TGTGCCAGCAGCTTAGGGACAGGGGGCCTCGGTGGAAACACCATATATTTT.